The text below deals with one T cell receptor beta chain. The source of the sample is a study of blood T cell repertoires in COVID-19. CDR3 length: 16 residues. CDR1 is SQVTM, CDR2 ANQGSEA, per germline. J lost 0 bases, V lost 1 base, and 8 bases had no gene match. Study processing details: Amplifying reference gene primers gave estimates of nucleated cell counts. Assay: immunoSEQ multiplex PCR; the TCRdb copy retains only in-frame clones and omits some. For V, J and clone size, that table is used; D and trimming come from the DNA. Found here are over 120,000 clones, roughly 78% of them singletons; the top ten hold about 6%.

Sequenced sample: PBMCs or T cells enriched from blood (not recorded which). This clonotype originated in a woman aged 45 to 65 who had recovered from COVID-19. The rearrangement joins TRBV29-1 to TRBJ1-2; 7 positions agree with TRBD1. In nucleotides, the CDR3 is TGCAGCGTTGAAGCCGCCGGACAGGAAGCTAACTATGGCTACACCTTC. Its translation is CSVEAAGQEANYGYTF.